This TCR beta chain appears in the sequencing data of a study of regulatory T cells in long-lasting Graves disease. Regarding time point: newly diagnosed GD, antithyroid drugs for less than 3 months. Extracted RNA from PBMCs served as the source of the TCR library. Library construction for TCR beta used iRepertoire HTBI primers and Arm-PCR of CDR3 regions. TCRdb redid the calling of the multiplex PCR reads with MiXCR, one entry per CDR3 protein. In the table there are around 500,000 distinct CDR3 sequences, 12% of which are singletons. The trim removed 1 base at V and 2 bases at J, leaving 4 bases unmatched. The CDR3 consists of 17 residues. From germline, CDR1 is KGHSH and CDR2 LQKENI. This sample also belongs to another study, concerning T cells in Graves' hyperthyroidism and ophthalmopathy. That source notes: Onset of ophthalmopathy came a median roughly 6.4 months after the model predicted it.

The sample here was peripheral blood mononuclear cells (PBMCs), taken at new diagnosis, from a patient treated with antithyroid drugs. This TCR derives from a woman aged 25-40 years with Graves disease. The chain couples TRBV18 to TRBJ2-1; 11 nucleotides match TRBD2. The CDR3 loop reads CASSPLRLAGTYNEQFF. The CDR3 region has the DNA TGTGCCAGCTCACCACTTAGACTAGCGGGAACCTACAATGAGCAGTTCTTC.